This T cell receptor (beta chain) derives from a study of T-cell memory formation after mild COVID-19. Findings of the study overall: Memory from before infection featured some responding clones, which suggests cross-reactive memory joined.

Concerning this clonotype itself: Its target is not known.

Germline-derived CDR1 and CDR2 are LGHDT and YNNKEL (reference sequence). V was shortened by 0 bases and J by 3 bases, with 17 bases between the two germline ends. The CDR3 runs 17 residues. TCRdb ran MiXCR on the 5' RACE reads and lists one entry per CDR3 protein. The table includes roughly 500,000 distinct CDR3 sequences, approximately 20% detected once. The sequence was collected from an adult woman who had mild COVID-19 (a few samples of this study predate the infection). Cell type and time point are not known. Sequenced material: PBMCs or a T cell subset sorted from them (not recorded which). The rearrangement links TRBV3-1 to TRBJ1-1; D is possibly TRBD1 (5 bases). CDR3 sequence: CASSQDWGGMRDTEAFF. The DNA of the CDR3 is TGTGCCAGCAGCCAAGATTGGGGGGGGATGAGAGACACTGAAGCTTTCTTT.